The T cell receptor (beta chain) under discussion was sequenced for a study of PD-1 blockade in classical Hodgkin lymphoma. Each of the patients experienced relapse following autologous stem cell transplantation, and their brentuximab vedotin exposure differed. Assay: immunoSEQ multiplex PCR; the TCRdb copy retains only in-frame clones and omits some. The data contain about 30,000 clones, 70% to 75% of them seen just once; the ten biggest clones take up over 2.5%. This TCR was sampled from a human donor with classical Hodgkin lymphoma. Sequenced material: peripheral blood mononuclear cells (PBMCs), taken before the second cycle of nivolumab.

CDR3 nucleotide sequence: TGTGCCAGTAGTATTAGGTTCGGGGGGCGGAACACTGAAGCTTTCTTT. Residues: CASSIRFGGRNTEAFF. The chain employs TRBV19 and TRBJ1-1, with TRBD1 as a possible D gene (6 bases). CDR3 length: 16 residues. Per germline, CDR1 LNHDA and CDR2 SQIVND (reference sequence). The V gene lost 3 bases and the J gene lost 1 base, with 15 bases spanning the gap.